This T cell receptor beta chain was recorded in a study of blood T cells in healthy people across ages (dated by TCRdb to about 2015). Context from the whole study: In model experiments, template switching captured roughly one uniquely barcoded TCR beta cDNA molecule for every two T cells. Age-related changes in TCR beta repertoire diversity were measured in the study by deep sequencing normalized with unique cDNA molecular identifiers. Four age groups were formed from the donors: young (average approximately 17 years), middle-aged (around 40), aged (roughly 58) and long-lived (less than 85). The study analyzed two additional independent replicas of 1 million unique cDNA reads from the same blood draw for two donors, one aged 18 to 29 and one aged 80 or older. Study-level results and caveats: The CMV infection status of donors was not known, potentially confounding age-related changes in expanded clonotypes. There was a strong correlation between observed TCR beta diversity and the percentage of naive T cells measured by flow cytometry. Conclusive comparison of naive and antigen-experienced compartments was prevented by the profiling of bulk unsorted PBMCs. Estimates of total diversity based on one million sequenced T cells were regarded as lower bounds and as underestimates. Compared with the aged group, more naive CD4+ T cells, fewer expanded clones and increased TCR diversity were shown by the long-lived group, suggesting age selection. As age increased, observed TCR beta diversity per million T cells dropped in a roughly linear way, and a significant reduction was already evident by age about 36.

A few counts support this clonotype. This receptor's antigen is unknown. Base qualities were left out, and no much larger clone turns up one base away. The library came from 5' RACE. Sequencing was performed on an Illumina HiSeq 2500. A second PCR of 7 to 11 cycles was performed with a sample-barcoded 5' primer and a J-beta primer mix. A template-switch 5' adaptor carrying 12 random nucleotides introduced a unique molecular identifier onto each TCR beta cDNA molecule. Each sample yielded at least 3 million CDR3-containing paired-end reads. The Mint cDNA synthesis kit, primed by a TRBC-specific oligonucleotide, was used to synthesize first-strand cDNA from all RNA. All cDNA was treated with uracil-DNA glycosylase and then went through a first 18-cycle PCR with the universal primers M1SS and BC2_uni_R. The original pipeline was this. For normalization, 1 million high-quality reads were randomly selected from each sample, with every read carrying a distinct molecular identifier. Instead of being binned into consensus sequences, reads that shared molecular identifiers were thrown out. MiTCR, set to a Q25 quality threshold and the strictest error-elimination algorithm, was used for CDR3 identification, clonotype clustering and error correction. A nonparametric unseen species model using Euler transformation provided a lower-bound estimate of total TCR beta diversity. TCRdb handled the public reads itself, with Q25 trimming in fastp and clone calling in MiXCR, and kept productive beta chains. One record per CDR3 amino acid sequence lists the most common genes and DNA. Here the V and J calls rest on TCRdb's processing, not on the authors' analysis. For this sample there are roughly 800,000 distinct CDR3 sequences; around 25% appear just once. The top ten hold approximately 3.7% of the sample.

The donors were around 39 Caucasian individuals from Russia, aged roughly 6 to 90 years, who were systemically healthy. Ten milliliters of peripheral blood were drawn from each donor into EDTA-treated Vacutainer tubes. Ficoll-Paque density-gradient centrifugation was used to isolate PBMCs, with at least 6.5 million per sample. Trizol reagent was used to extract total RNA from the PBMCs, yielding at least 5.5 micrograms per sample. For every donor, flow cytometry on a PBMC aliquot measured the percentage of naive CD45RAhigh/CD27high T cells. The data also belong to a second study, concerning T cells of mothers and their children. The second paper states: Donors were nine systemically healthy Caucasian individuals: three mothers and their six children. cDNA synthesis used all of the extracted RNA, with roughly 1.5 ug of RNA in each 15 ul reaction. In the second PCR, sample barcodes and 2-4 random nucleotides were introduced via the M1S primer. More than 9 million TCR beta CDR3 reads were obtained from each mother, and some 3.3 million reads were obtained from each child. TCR recombination output is similarly shaped by thymic selection in related and unrelated pairs, with a minor effect exerted by inherited differences. Related mother-child pairs always showed normalized repertoire overlap that was slightly higher than in unrelated mother-child pairs, though the difference was never significant. Persistent microchimeric T cell clones were not detected, at a sensitivity of around 99 clones per million clonotypes. Deep NGS was used in the study to compare the TCR beta repertoires of mothers and children and to look for features that separate related mother-child pairs from unrelated individuals. On average, the children were about 10 +/- 4 years old, while the mothers were about 40 +/- 4 years old. Libraries were sequenced on Illumina HiSeq 2000 with 100+100 nt paired-end reads after adapter ligation with NEBNext reagents. To prevent cross-contamination, the mother and child libraries were prepared one month apart and sequenced in separate runs. For each donor, between roughly 450,000 and 2,100,000 distinct TCR beta clonotypes were identified. Naive TCR beta clonotypes were estimated from low-frequency clonotypes matched to each donor's FACS-determined naive share, without sorting.

The receptor was isolated from a boy aged 5-17 years in good health. The sequenced sample consisted of blood.

In nucleotide form, the sequence is TGTGCCAGCAGCGTAGAGAAGGGCGGAGAGTCTAACTATGGCTACACCTTC. This is translated as CASSVEKGGESNYGYTF. The rearrangement joined TRBV9 to TRBJ1-2, with the D gene uncertain. Measured from the cysteine to the phenylalanine, the CDR3 is 17 residues long. Only CDR3 DNA is held: 51 bases, read in frame from base 1. According to the germline V gene, CDR1 reads SGDLS and CDR2 reads YYNGEE. Relative to germline, V is 0 bases shorter and J is 0 bases shorter, with 15 bases between their ends.